The entry that follows covers one T cell receptor beta chain sequence. Antigen specificity is unknown. The PCR was carried out with 60 Vbeta primers and 13 Jbeta primers. Data came from immunoSEQ multiplex PCR; TCRdb stores just in-frame clones and leaves some out. This sample's table reports about 170,000 clones. This sample is drawn from a study of cytomegalovirus exposure and HLA in healthy donors. Study-wide findings and caveats: An Asian-associated ancestry cluster reportedly showed fewer N-insertions than the roughly 700-donor mean in a later analysis.

Germline loops: CDR1 MNHEY, CDR2 SMNVEV (reference sequence). V lost 7 bases to trimming and J lost 6 bases, with 9 bases between them. There are 12 residues in the CDR3. The sequence was collected from a woman in her late teens or twenties in good health and CMV-seropositive. The gene calls are TRBV27 and TRBJ2-2; D possibly corresponds to TRBD1 (6 bases). The sample comprised PBMCs. CDR3 sequence: CASKQGSGELFF. The CDR3 bases are TGTGCCAGCAAACAGGGCTCCGGGGAGCTGTTTTTT.